Below are 21 T cell receptor beta chains sequenced from a single sample in a study of blood T cell repertoires in COVID-19. Measured with immunoSEQ multiplex PCR; TCRdb has only the in-frame clones, and not every one. The sample lists 100,000 to 150,000 clones; roughly 87% were seen once. The sample was peripheral blood. The receptors derive from an elderly woman with acute or convalescent COVID-19.

The rearrangement uses TRBV27 and TRBJ1-2; 9 bases agree with TRBD1. This CDR3 has 14 residues. V lost 2 bases and J lost 4; bases outside the gene matches: 2. Germline V gene lookup returns CDR1 MNHEY and CDR2 SMNVEV (reference sequence). This chain's CDR3 is CASSLGGQGYGYTF. CDR3 coding DNA: TGTGCCAGCAGTTTAGGGGGACAGGGCTATGGCTACACCTTC.

The chain has TRBV6-5 and TRBJ1-2, with 7 positions matching TRBD1. With 4 bases clipped from V and 1 base from J, the junction kept 3 bases outside the gene matches. Per germline, CDR1 MNHEY and CDR2 SVGAGI. The CDR3 loop spans 14 amino acids. The CDR3 loop is CASSSRGLNYGYTF. In nucleotides, the CDR3 is TGTGCCAGCAGTTCAAGGGGGCTTAACTATGGCTACACCTTC.

The chain carries TRBV11-2 and TRBJ2-7, with TRBD2 as a possible D gene (5 bases). Germline V gene lookup returns CDR1 SGHAT and CDR2 FQNNGV. The CDR3 is 14 residues long. Trimming pared 5 bases from V and 2 bases from J, leaving 13 bases between. CDR3 protein: CASSPDWEAYEQYF. As DNA, the CDR3 is TGTGCCAGCAGCCCGGACTGGGAAGCCTACGAGCAGTACTTC. Looking up the rest from reference TRBV11-2 and TRBJ2-7 gives the full variable domain: EAGVAQSPRYKIIEKRQSVAFWCNPISGHATLYWYQQILGQGPKLLIQFQNNGVVDDSQLPKDRFSAERLKGVDSTLKIQPAKLEDSAVYLCASSPDWEAYEQYFGPGTRLTVT.

This chain uses TRBV6-6 with TRBJ1-4; no clear D. The CDR3 consists of 14 residues. V shed 7 bases and J shed 3 bases, with 12 bases lying between them. CDR1 and CDR2 (germline): MNHNY, SVGAGI (reference sequence). The CDR3 nucleotides are TGTGCCAGCACCGGTCGGGGTGCTAATGAAAAACTGTTTTTT. Its protein product is CASTGRGANEKLFF.

This chain uses TRBV2 with TRBJ1-5, with D unclear. The germline V gene has CDR1 SNHLY and CDR2 FYNNEI. The CDR3 loop spans 11 amino acids. Trimming took 5 bases from V and 9 from J, leaving 8 bases between them. The CDR3 here is CASSYYGPQHF. CDR3 sequence (DNA): TGTGCCAGCAGTTATTACGGGCCCCAGCATTTT.

The chain links TRBV19 to TRBJ1-5; D is ambiguous. V lost 6 bases, J lost 3 bases, and 6 bases lay in between. CDR1 is LNHDA, CDR2 SQIVND, per germline (reference sequence). This CDR3 has 12 residues. The CDR3 nucleotides are TGTGCCAGTAGCGACTACAATCAGCCCCAGCATTTT. Amino acid sequence: CASSDYNQPQHF.

This chain joins TRBV6-2 or TRBV6-3 and TRBJ2-3, with a possible D match to TRBD2 (6 bases). The CDR3 covers 14 residues. Germline lookup yields CDR1 MNHEY and CDR2 SVGEGT. Trimming shortened V by 5 bases and J by 2 bases, and 11 bases separated the two germline ends. Here the CDR3 DNA reads TGTGCCAGCAGTCCGACTAGAATCACAGATACGCAGTATTTT. Residues: CASSPTRITDTQYF.

This clone was seen only a few times. This chain uses TRBV6-5 with TRBJ1-2, with D perhaps matching TRBD1 (6 bases). Germline V gives CDR1 MNHEY, CDR2 SVGAGI. Between the trimmed V and J ends, which lost 10 bases and 4 bases, there was a span of 19 bases. The CDR3 sequence is 14 residues long. The CDR3 DNA follows: TGTGCCACGACGGTAACAGGGCTGGTCTATGGCTACACCTTC. This gives the protein CATTVTGLVYGYTF.

This sequence joins TRBV19 and TRBJ1-3; D remains unclear. V was clipped by 7 bases and J by 4 bases, with 11 bases between them. The CDR3 length is 13 residues. Germline loops: CDR1 LNHDA, CDR2 SQIVND (reference sequence). CDR3 DNA: TGTGCCAGTATCCCGGGGTCCGGAAACACCATATATTTT. Protein product: CASIPGSGNTIYF.

The genes are TRBV13 and TRBJ1-5; D is undetermined. Germline loops: CDR1 PRHDT, CDR2 FYEKMQ (reference sequence). CDR3 length: 14 residues. The V end lost 0 bases, the J end lost 11 bases, and 14 bases lay between the germline ends. The CDR3 DNA is TGTGCCAGCAGCTTAGGGTCCGTCCGCACTGCCCAGCATTTT. It encodes CASSLGSVRTAQHF.

This chain links TRBV19 with TRBJ1-5, with D unclear. This CDR3 comprises 16 residues. Between the trimmed V and J ends, which lost 0 bases and 3 bases, there was a span of 12 bases. Germline lookup yields CDR1 LNHDA and CDR2 SQIVND (reference sequence). The CDR3 DNA is TGTGCCAGTAGTATAGAGTATATGGCTCCCAATCAGCCCCAGCATTTT. It translates to CASSIEYMAPNQPQHF.

V gene TRBV7-8 combines with J gene TRBJ1-5; D might be TRBD1 (5 bases). The CDR3 is 16 amino acids. Trimming took off 1 base at V and 6 bases at J, with 16 bases between the two ends. CDR1 is SGHVS and CDR2 is FQNEAQ in the germline V gene. The CDR3 region is CASSLGPGAGLQPQHF. CDR3 nucleotides: TGTGCCAGCAGCTTAGGTCCTGGGGCAGGGCTTCAGCCCCAGCATTTT.

V is TRBV3-1 (or the pseudogene TRBV3-2) and J is TRBJ1-1; D remains ambiguous. Germline assignment: CDR1 LGHDT and CDR2 YNNKEL (reference sequence). Between the trimmed V and J ends, which lost 1 base and 1 base, there was a span of 4 bases. The CDR3 consists of 13 residues. The CDR3 sequence: CASSQASNTEAFF. The CDR3 DNA is TGTGCCAGCAGCCAAGCTTCGAACACTGAAGCTTTCTTT.

Comments on this clone: This same CDR3 is encoded by further DNA sequences in the sample. The chain uses TRBV18 and TRBJ1-5; the D gene is possibly TRBD1 (6 bases). The germline CDR1 and CDR2 sequences are KGHSH and LQKENI. V was pared by 3 bases and J by 3 bases, with 9 bases between. The CDR3 runs 14 residues. CDR3 DNA: TGTGCCAGCTCACCCGGACAGTCCAATCAGCCCCAGCATTTT. Encoded protein: CASSPGQSNQPQHF.

The rearrangement links TRBV6-1 to TRBJ1-2, with TRBD1 as a possible D gene (5 bases). The CDR3 consists of 14 residues. Trimming pared 3 bases from V and 4 bases from J, leaving 12 bases between. CDR1 is MNHNS, CDR2 SASEGT, per germline. The CDR3, as DNA: TGTGCCAGCAGTGACCCAGGGCGCGGCTATGGCTACACCTTC. This gives the protein CASSDPGRGYGYTF.

The V gene is TRBV29-1, the J gene TRBJ1-2; D possibly corresponds to TRBD1 (5 bases). V lost 0 bases, J lost 6 bases, and 20 bases lay in between. The CDR3 loop spans 16 amino acids. CDR1 and CDR2 (germline): SQVTM, ANQGSEA. CDR3 residues: CSVEESGAGRADGYTF. For the CDR3, the DNA is TGCAGCGTTGAAGAGTCGGGTGCAGGGCGCGCAGATGGCTACACCTTC.

The chain employs TRBV7-8 and TRBJ1-1, with D possibly being TRBD1 (5 bases). V was cut by 0 bases and J by 5 bases, with 7 bases left in between. CDR1 and CDR2 from the germline V gene are SGHVS and FQNEAQ. This CDR3 contains 13 residues. CDR3 nucleotides: TGTGCCAGCAGCTTAGCTCGGGGGACTGAAGCTTTCTTT. Translation gives CASSLARGTEAFF.

The chain employs TRBV5-1 and TRBJ2-3; 14 bases agree with TRBD2. Germline CDR1 is SGHRS and CDR2 is YFSETQ. This CDR3 is 17 amino acids long. The trim removed 5 bases at V and 2 bases at J, leaving 7 bases unmatched. CDR3 loop: CASSSGTSGGPTDTQYF. The CDR3 nucleotides are TGCGCCAGCAGTTCCGGGACTAGCGGGGGACCCACAGATACGCAGTATTTT.

The chain joins TRBV6-5 to TRBJ1-2; 9 bases align to TRBD1. CDR1 is MNHEY and CDR2 is SVGAGI in the germline V gene. The CDR3 is made up of 15 amino acids. V lost 2 bases, J lost 8 bases, and 9 bases stayed unmatched. CDR3: CASSYGRTGVAGYTF. DNA of the CDR3: TGTGCCAGCAGTTACGGTAGGACAGGGGTGGCCGGCTACACCTTC.

This rearrangement joins TRBV28 to TRBJ2-1, with 9 bases identical to TRBD1. CDR1 is MDHEN, CDR2 SYDVKM, per germline. The CDR3 covers 15 residues. J gave up 3 bases and V 6 bases, and 6 bases lay outside the gene matches. The CDR3 DNA reads TGTGCCAGCAGCTCCGGGACAGGGCTCTACAATGAGCAGTTCTTC. Protein sequence: CASSSGTGLYNEQFF.

The chain is built from TRBV5-5 and TRBJ1-1; D is ambiguous. V lost 4 bases and J 1 base, leaving 14 bases between the germline ends. The CDR3 runs to 15 residues. Germline V gene lookup returns CDR1 SGHKS and CDR2 YYEKEE (reference sequence). This CDR3 reads CASSGLVAGNTEAFF. The CDR3 DNA sequence: TGTGCCAGCAGCGGCTTGGTGGCGGGGAACACTGAAGCTTTCTTT.